This section outlines one TCR beta chain sequence together with its context. Its antigen is currently not known. There are no base qualities to consult, and no much larger clone falls within one base. The method was the immunoSEQ multiplex PCR assay. As stored in TCRdb, this immuneACCESS dataset retains in-frame rearrangements with V and J assigned. A fraction of the clones does not appear; measured against another copy, unresolved V genes explain less than half of the discrepancy, and the remainder lacks a known reason. Recorded for this sample are around 130,000 clones; 70% to 90% of them occurred a single time. The ten largest clones add up to about two fifths of the sample. The data were taken from a study of control samples from healthy donors and cancer patients (dated by TCRdb to 2019 to 2021). From its cysteine to its phenylalanine, the CDR3 spans 14 amino acids. Left in the record is the CDR3 DNA by itself, 42 bases read in frame from the first base. V lost 0 bases and J lost 2 bases; the stretch between them is 8 bases long.

The sample taken for sequencing was blood. The chain couples TRBV5-3 to TRBJ1-1; a tentative D match to TRBD1 spans 5 bases. TRBV5-3 is known as an ORF, though its function is uncertain. The origin of this receptor is a man aged 50 or older in good health. This receptor has the CDR3 CARSLEGLNTEAFF. The nucleotides read TGTGCCAGAAGCTTGGAGGGACTTAACACTGAAGCTTTCTTT.